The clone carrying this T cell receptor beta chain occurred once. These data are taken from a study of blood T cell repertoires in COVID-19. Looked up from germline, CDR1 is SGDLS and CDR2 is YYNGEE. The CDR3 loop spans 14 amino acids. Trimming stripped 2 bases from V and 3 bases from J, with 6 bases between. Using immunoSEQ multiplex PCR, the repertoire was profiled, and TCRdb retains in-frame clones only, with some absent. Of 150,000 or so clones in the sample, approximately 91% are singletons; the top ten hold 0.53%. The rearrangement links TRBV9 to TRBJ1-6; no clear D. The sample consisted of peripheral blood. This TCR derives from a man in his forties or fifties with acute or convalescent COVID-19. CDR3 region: CASSVNSYNSPLHF. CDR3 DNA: TGTGCCAGCAGCGTCAATAGCTATAATTCACCCCTCCACTTT.